The clone carrying this T cell receptor beta chain was recorded many times. Its cognate antigen is unknown. The source of the sample is a study of T cells in Graves' hyperthyroidism and ophthalmopathy. Study findings and constraints: Ophthalmopathy cases were set apart from stable hyperthyroidism by a 13 V-J model. Most clonotypes expanded in thyroid above 0.001 were likewise present in blood.

The junction had 7 bases not matched to a gene; V was cut back by 3 bases and J by 6 bases. Germline values: CDR1 SGHRS, CDR2 YFSETQ. CDR3 length: 16 residues. There were TCR beta CDR3 regions amplified from RNA transcripts. The TCR CDR3 was amplified in a first-round RT-PCR using the HTBI primer set. Via MiXCR, TCRdb re-called the multiplex PCR reads, giving one row per CDR3 protein. The top ten hold about 5% of the sample, which has roughly 420,000 distinct CDR3 sequences, roughly an eighth seen once. Graves' hyperthyroidism is called stable when ophthalmopathy does not progress within 18 months. Used for diagnoses were clinical symptoms, serum thyroxine and TRAb, thyroid ultrasound and orbital computed tomography.

The V gene is TRBV5-1, the J gene TRBJ2-1; 12 bases agree with TRBD2. This TCR derives from a woman aged 18 to 35 with Graves' hyperthyroidism. The sample was blood. CDR3 nucleotide sequence: TGCGCCAGCAGCTCTAGCGGGAGGGCCGTCCCCAATGAGCAGTTCTTC. Residues: CASSSSGRAVPNEQFF.